This T cell receptor beta chain was sequenced during a study of T cells in Graves' hyperthyroidism and ophthalmopathy. Amplification yielded TCR beta CDR3 regions, with RNA transcripts as the source. The TCR CDR3 was amplified in a first-round RT-PCR using the HTBI primer set. MiXCR, applied by TCRdb to the multiplex PCR reads, yields one record per CDR3 protein. The sample includes about 620,000 distinct CDR3 sequences, around 15% seen only once; the top ten take 3.5% to 4%. This clonotype appeared many times. Its antigen is as yet unknown. The CDR3 runs to 16 residues. With V trimmed by 2 bases and J by 4 bases, 6 bases remained unmatched. CDR1 is MRHNA, CDR2 SNTAGT, per germline. The study enrolled patients aged 18 to 65 with newly diagnosed hyperthyroidism of under 2 months' duration. PBMCs came from 7.5 to 10 ml fresh peripheral blood. Points from the study as a whole: A model of 13 V-J pairs discriminated ophthalmopathy from stable hyperthyroidism.

Sequencing was performed on blood. The receptor was isolated from a woman aged 30 to 39 with Graves' hyperthyroidism. This chain connects TRBV6-4 to TRBJ2-5; TRBD1 matches at 11 bases. The CDR3 nucleotides are TGTGCCAGCAGTGACGATGGGACAGGGGGTCCAGAGACCCAGTACTTC. It specifies CASSDDGTGGPETQYF.